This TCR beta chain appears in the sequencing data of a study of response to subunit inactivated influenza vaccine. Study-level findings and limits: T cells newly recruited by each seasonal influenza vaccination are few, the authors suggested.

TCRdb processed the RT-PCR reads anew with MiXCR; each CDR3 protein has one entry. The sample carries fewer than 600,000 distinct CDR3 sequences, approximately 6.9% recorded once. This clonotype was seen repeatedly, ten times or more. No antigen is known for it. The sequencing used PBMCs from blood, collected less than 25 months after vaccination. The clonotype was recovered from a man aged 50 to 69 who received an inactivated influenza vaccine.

The CDR3 region is CASSIMYSYNEQFF. The CDR3 coding sequence is TGTGCCAGTAGTATCATGTACTCCTACAATGAGCAGTTCTTC. This rearrangement joins TRBV19 to TRBJ2-1; no definite D call. This CDR3 contains 14 residues. Trimming removed 3 bases from V and 0 bases from J, with 6 bases in between. Germline values: CDR1 LNHDA, CDR2 SQIVND (reference sequence).